The 5 T cell receptor beta chains below were found in one sample sequenced in a study of beta chain features in type 1 diabetes. The study's findings and limits: Among all four CD4+ subsets, Type 1 diabetes patients had TCRB CDR3s that were moderately but significantly shorter.

These receptors' antigens are unknown. Expressed TCRB transcripts were sequenced after all isolated RNA was converted to cDNA. The data were produced by immunoSEQ multiplex PCR, yet TCRdb's version contains in-frame clones alone and is incomplete. This table holds about 340,000 clones, approximately 9.7% found once. Specimen: central memory CD4+ T cells from blood. These receptor sequences come from a man aged 30-40 years with type 1 diabetes.

This clone was recorded a few times. The chain couples TRBV18 to TRBJ2-5; D may be TRBD2 (5 bases). Germline assignment: CDR1 KGHSH and CDR2 LQKENI. The V end lost 1 base, the J end lost 2 bases, and 17 bases lay between the germline ends. The length of the CDR3 is 17 residues. The CDR3 is CASSPQSPRVPQETQYF. The CDR3 DNA sequence: TGTGCCAGCTCACCACAGTCTCCGAGGGTACCTCAAGAGACCCAGTACTTC.

This clone was detected many times. V gene TRBV5-1 combines with J gene TRBJ2-1, with 9 bases matching TRBD2. With 5 bases clipped from V and 2 bases from J, the junction kept 2 bases outside the gene matches. CDR1 is SGHRS, CDR2 YFSETQ, per germline. CDR3 size: 14 residues. The CDR3 DNA sequence: TGCGCCAGCAGTAGCGGGGGCCCCTACAATGAGCAGTTCTTC. Translating it yields CASSSGGPYNEQFF.

This clone appeared a few times. This chain uses TRBV7-9 with TRBJ1-5; D is uncertain. Trimming removed 5 bases at V and 5 bases at J, with 10 bases between. This CDR3 is 13 amino acids long. The germline CDR1 and CDR2 sequences are SEHNR and FQNEAQ (reference sequence). The CDR3 spells CASSPLIYQPQHF. CDR3 bases: TGTGCCAGCAGCCCACTGATATATCAGCCCCAGCATTTT.

Worth noting for this clone: The junction departs from the called germline gene at one end, perhaps through a read error. J is TRBJ2-5 and V is TRBV7-7, with 12 bases matching TRBD2. Per germline, CDR1 SSHAT and CDR2 FNYEAQ (reference sequence). The CDR3 length is 15 residues. The DNA for the CDR3 is TGTGCTAGCAGGGCTCTAGCGGGGGGGCCGGAGACCCAGTACTTC. It specifies CASRALAGGPETQYF.

This clone turned up a few times. The V call is TRBV25-1, the J call TRBJ2-1; a possible D gene is TRBD1 (6 bases). The CDR3 has 15 residues. V was trimmed by 5 bases and J by 3 bases, leaving 14 bases between them. The germline V gene encodes CDR1 MGHDK and CDR2 SYGVNS. Here the CDR3 DNA reads TGTGCCAGCAGTAATAACAGGGCCTACTACAATGAGCAGTTCTTC. Amino acids: CASSNNRAYYNEQFF.